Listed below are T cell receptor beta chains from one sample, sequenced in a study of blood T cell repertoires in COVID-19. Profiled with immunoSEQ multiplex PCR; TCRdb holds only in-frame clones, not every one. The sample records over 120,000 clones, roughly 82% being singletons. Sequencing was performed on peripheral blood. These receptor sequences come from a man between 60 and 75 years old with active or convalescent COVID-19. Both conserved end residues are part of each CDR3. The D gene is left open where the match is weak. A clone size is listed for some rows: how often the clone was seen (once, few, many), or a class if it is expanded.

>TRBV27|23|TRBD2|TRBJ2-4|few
CASSFPSGTDNDPPELAKNIQYF
TGTGCCAGCAGTTTCCCTAGCGGGACCGATAATGACCCCCCCGAACTAGCCAAAAACATTCAGTACTTC
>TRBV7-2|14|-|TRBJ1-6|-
CASSFSPEGSPLHF
TGTGCCAGCAGCTTTTCCCCTGAGGGTTCACCCCTCCACTTT
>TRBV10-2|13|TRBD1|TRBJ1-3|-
CATWTGGGNTIYF
TGCGCCACATGGACAGGGGGTGGAAACACCATATATTTT
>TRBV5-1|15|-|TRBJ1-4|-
CASSGAGGDDEKLFF
TGCGCCAGCAGCGGCGCGGGAGGGGATGATGAAAAACTGTTTTTT
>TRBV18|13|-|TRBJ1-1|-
CASSPNGNTEAFF
TGTGCCAGCTCACCAAACGGTAACACTGAAGCTTTCTTT
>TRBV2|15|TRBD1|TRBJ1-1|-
CASSGQGGMNTEAFF
TGTGCCAGCAGTGGACAAGGGGGCATGAACACTGAAGCTTTCTTT
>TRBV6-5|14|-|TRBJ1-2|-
CASRTGTLTYGYTF
TGTGCCAGCAGAACCGGGACACTAACCTATGGCTACACCTTC
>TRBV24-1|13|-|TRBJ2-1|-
CATSDLVRNEQFF
TGTGCCACCAGTGATTTAGTGAGAAATGAGCAGTTCTTC
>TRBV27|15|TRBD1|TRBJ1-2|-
CASRRQGGRNYGYTF
TGTGCCAGCAGACGACAGGGAGGTAGGAACTATGGCTACACCTTC
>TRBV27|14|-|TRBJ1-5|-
CASSLKAGNQPQHF
TGTGCCAGCAGTTTAAAGGCGGGCAATCAGCCCCAGCATTTT
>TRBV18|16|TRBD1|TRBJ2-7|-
CASSAATGAGSYEQYF
TGTGCCAGCTCCGCCGCGACAGGGGCGGGCTCCTACGAGCAGTACTTC
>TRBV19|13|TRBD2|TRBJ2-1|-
CATTSGTYNEQFF
TGTGCCACCACTAGCGGAACCTACAATGAGCAGTTCTTC
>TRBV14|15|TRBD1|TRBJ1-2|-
CASSQAWTGSAGYTF
TGTGCCAGCAGCCAAGCGTGGACAGGGTCCGCTGGCTACACCTTC
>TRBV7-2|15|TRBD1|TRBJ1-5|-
CASSQDRGIGQPQHF
TGTGCCAGCAGCCAGGACAGGGGGATTGGACAGCCCCAGCATTTT
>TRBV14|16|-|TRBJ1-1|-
CASSSTEGYWDTEAFF
TGTGCCAGCAGCTCGACCGAGGGATACTGGGACACTGAAGCTTTCTTT
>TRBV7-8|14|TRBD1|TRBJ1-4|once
CASSPGQGYEKLFF
TGTGCCAGCAGCCCGGGACAGGGGTATGAAAAACTGTTTTTT
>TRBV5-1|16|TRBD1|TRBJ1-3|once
CASSLGQLGSGNTIYF
TGCGCCAGCAGCCTGGGACAGCTGGGGTCTGGAAACACCATATATTTT
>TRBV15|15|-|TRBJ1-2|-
CATSASRQANYGYTF
TGTGCCACCAGCGCATCCCGACAGGCAAACTATGGCTACACCTTC
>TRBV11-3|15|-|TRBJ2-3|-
CASSLAGPTGGTQYF
TGTGCCAGCAGCTTAGCCGGTCCCACCGGGGGTACGCAGTATTTT
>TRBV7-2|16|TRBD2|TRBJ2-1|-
CASSWVGTSGYNEQFF
TGTGCCAGCAGCTGGGTCGGGACTAGCGGCTACAATGAGCAGTTCTTC
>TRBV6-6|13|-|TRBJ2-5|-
CASGGTAQETQYF
TGTGCCAGCGGCGGGACCGCACAAGAGACCCAGTACTTC
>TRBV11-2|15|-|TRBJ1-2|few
CASSLTSSPNYGYTF
TGTGCCAGCAGCTTGACTTCCAGTCCTAACTATGGCTACACCTTC
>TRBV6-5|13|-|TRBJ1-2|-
CASKTTGRYGYTF
TGTGCCAGCAAGACGACAGGAAGGTATGGCTACACCTTC
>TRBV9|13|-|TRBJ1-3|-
CASSVDPGNTIYF
TGTGCCAGCAGCGTAGATCCGGGAAACACCATATATTTT
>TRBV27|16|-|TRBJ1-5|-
CASSLSGQGNNQPQHF
TGTGCCAGCAGTTTATCGGGCCAGGGGAACAATCAGCCCCAGCATTTT
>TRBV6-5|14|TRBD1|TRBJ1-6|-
CASSPGTGTSPLHF
TGTGCCAGCAGTCCCGGGACAGGGACTTCACCCCTCCACTTT
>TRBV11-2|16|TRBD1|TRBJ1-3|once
CASSSSGGASGNTIYF
TGTGCCAGCAGCTCGTCAGGGGGCGCGTCTGGAAACACCATATATTTT
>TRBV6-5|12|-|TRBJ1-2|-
CASRWGENGYTF
TGTGCCAGCAGGTGGGGGGAAAATGGCTACACCTTC
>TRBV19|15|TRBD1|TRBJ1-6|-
CASSIFDRDNSPLHF
TGTGCCAGTAGTATCTTCGACAGGGATAATTCACCCCTCCACTTT
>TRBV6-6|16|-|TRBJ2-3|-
CASSYSPGKGATTQYF
TGTGCCAGCAGTTACTCCCCGGGAAAAGGTGCGACTACGCAGTATTTT
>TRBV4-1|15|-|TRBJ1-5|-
CASSQERSGGQPQHF
TGCGCCAGCAGCCAAGAGAGGTCCGGGGGTCAGCCCCAGCATTTT
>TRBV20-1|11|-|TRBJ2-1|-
CSAHSGNEQFF
TGCAGTGCTCATTCGGGGAATGAGCAGTTCTTC
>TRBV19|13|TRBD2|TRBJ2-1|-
CASRSGGASEQFF
TGTGCCAGTCGAAGCGGGGGGGCCTCTGAGCAGTTCTTC
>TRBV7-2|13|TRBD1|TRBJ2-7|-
CASSLVGGGEQYF
TGTGCCAGCAGCTTAGTAGGGGGCGGGGAGCAGTACTTC
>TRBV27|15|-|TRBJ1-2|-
CASSGGGIPTSGYTF
TGTGCCAGCAGCGGCGGAGGGATCCCGACGAGTGGCTACACCTTC
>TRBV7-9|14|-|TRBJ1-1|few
CASSLQEINTEAFF
TGTGCCAGCAGCTTACAAGAGATCAACACTGAAGCTTTCTTT
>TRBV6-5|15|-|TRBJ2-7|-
CASSYSSGRSYEQYF
TGTGCCAGCAGTTACTCGAGTGGGAGGTCCTACGAGCAGTACTTC
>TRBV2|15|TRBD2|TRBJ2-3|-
CASSPRLAGTDTQYF
TGTGCCAGCAGTCCTCGACTAGCGGGGACAGATACGCAGTATTTT
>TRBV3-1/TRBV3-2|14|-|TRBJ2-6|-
CASSRSSGANVLTF
TGTGCCAGCAGCCGGAGCTCTGGGGCCAACGTCCTGACTTTC
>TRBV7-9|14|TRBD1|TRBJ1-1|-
CASSLRDRNTEAFF
TGTGCCAGCAGCTTAAGGGACAGGAACACTGAAGCTTTCTTT
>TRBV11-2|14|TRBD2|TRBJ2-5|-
CASSTRLAEETQYF
TGTGCCAGCAGCACGAGACTAGCCGAAGAGACCCAGTACTTC
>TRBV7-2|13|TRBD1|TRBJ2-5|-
CASSSRGRETQYF
TGTGCCAGCAGTTCCAGGGGGCGAGAGACCCAGTACTTC
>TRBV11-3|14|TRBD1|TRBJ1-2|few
CASSLGTGDHGYTF
TGTGCCAGCAGCTTAGGGACAGGGGATCATGGCTACACCTTC
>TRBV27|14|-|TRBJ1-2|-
CASSGSTGSYGYTF
TGTGCCAGCAGTGGGTCGACAGGTTCTTATGGCTACACCTTC
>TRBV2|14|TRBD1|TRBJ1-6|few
CATQLQGRRSPLHF
TGTGCCACCCAACTACAGGGGCGACGCTCACCCCTCCACTTT
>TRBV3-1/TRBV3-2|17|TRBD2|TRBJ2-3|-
CASSRLPGLAVKDTQYF
TGTGCCAGCAGCCGCCTACCGGGACTAGCGGTGAAGGATACGCAGTATTTT
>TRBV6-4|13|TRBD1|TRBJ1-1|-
CASSDGQGARAFF
TGTGCCAGCAGTGACGGACAGGGGGCGAGGGCTTTCTTT